These 21 T cell receptor beta chains were all obtained from the same sample, sequenced in a study of cytomegalovirus exposure and HLA in healthy donors (dated by TCRdb to about 2017). Library construction relied on the immunoSEQ multiplex PCR assay. TCRdb carries this immuneACCESS record with in-frame sequences only. Its versions omit some clonotypes, under half of them owing to an unresolved V gene in the studies checked, with the rest unexplained. The sample table records under 400,000 clones; around 90% of these occur just once. Approximately 0.96% of the sample is taken by the ten largest. The sample comprised PBMCs. These receptors were collected from a man aged 25-45 years in good health and CMV-seronegative.

V gene TRBV28 combines with J gene TRBJ1-2, with 9 bases aligning to TRBD1. The V and J ends lost 4 bases and 8 bases, in that order; junction bases with no gene match: 8. This CDR3 spans 14 amino acids. CDR1 MDHEN and CDR2 SYDVKM come from the germline V gene. The CDR3 DNA sequence: TGTGCCAGCAGTTGGACAGGGGTGGTGAGGGGCTACACCTTC. It specifies CASSWTGVVRGYTF.

CDR3 bases: TGTGCCAGCAGTCCCGACTGGGTCACTGAAGCTTTCTTT. This sequence encodes CASSPDWVTEAFF. The chain links TRBV6-5 to TRBJ1-1; unclear D gene. Germline V CDR1 and CDR2: MNHEY, SVGAGI. Trimming stripped 5 bases from V and 4 bases from J, with 11 bases between. The CDR3 covers 13 residues.

V usage is TRBV10-3 and J usage is TRBJ2-7, with D possibly being TRBD1 (6 bases). V was cut by 6 bases and J by 4 bases, with 10 bases left in between. The CDR3 covers 12 residues. Germline V gene sequence: CDR1 ENHRY, CDR2 SYGVKD. DNA of the CDR3: TGTGCCATCAGAGAACAGGGATACGAGCAGTACTTC. Residues: CAIREQGYEQYF.

As to this clone: The identical CDR3 is also encoded by other nucleotide sequences in the sample. The chain employs TRBV2 and TRBJ2-5; 7 bases align to TRBD1. The CDR3 has 10 residues. Germline V CDR1 and CDR2: SNHLY, FYNNEI. V dropped 8 bases and J dropped 7; count of bases not matched to a gene: 1. The CDR3 reads CASSGGTQYF. CDR3 bases: TGTGCCAGCTCAGGGGGGACCCAGTACTTC.

This chain uses TRBV7-9 with TRBJ1-1; D may be TRBD1 (6 bases). This CDR3 spans 16 amino acids. CDR1 and CDR2 (germline): SEHNR, FQNEAQ (reference sequence). With 5 bases removed from V and 1 base from J, the gap between germline ends came to 17 bases. The CDR3 region has the DNA TGTGCCAGCAGCCCCCGGGGGGCATATACGAACACTGAAGCTTTCTTT. It translates to CASSPRGAYTNTEAFF.

This rearrangement joins TRBV4-3 to TRBJ1-1; 9 positions agree with TRBD1. The trim removed 4 bases at V and 1 base at J, leaving 4 bases unmatched. This CDR3 region has 15 residues. CDR1 is LGHNA, CDR2 YSLEER, per germline. The CDR3 region has the DNA TGCGCCAGCAGCCGATTACAGGGGGCGAACACTGAAGCTTTCTTT. It codes for CASSRLQGANTEAFF.

This chain joins TRBV6-1 and TRBJ2-2, with 8 bases that match TRBD1. This CDR3 has 15 residues. V lost 7 bases, J lost 5 bases, and 9 bases stayed unmatched. The germline V gene encodes CDR1 MNHNS and CDR2 SASEGT. The CDR3 here is CASTFRQGRTGELFF. CDR3 DNA: TGTGCCAGCACCTTTCGACAGGGGAGAACCGGGGAGCTGTTTTTT.

The rearrangement joins TRBV9 to TRBJ1-6; perhaps TRBD1 as D (6 bases). The V end was cut by 0 bases, the J end by 0 bases, with 10 bases between. In germline, CDR1 is SGDLS, CDR2 YYNGEE. There are 17 residues in the CDR3. CDR3 loop: CASSVGQASSYNSPLHF. The CDR3 DNA follows: TGTGCCAGCAGCGTAGGACAGGCGAGCTCCTATAATTCACCCCTCCACTTT.

The chain combines TRBV2 with TRBJ1-1; D not certain. The CDR3 is made up of 14 amino acids. Trimming left V 2 bases short and J 0 bases short, with 7 bases between. Germline CDR1 is SNHLY and CDR2 is FYNNEI. The CDR3 coding sequence is TGTGCCAGCAGTGAAATAGCCCTGAACACTGAAGCTTTCTTT. It codes for CASSEIALNTEAFF.

The J gene is TRBJ1-4, the V gene TRBV7-2; no definite D call. Germline loops: CDR1 SGHTA, CDR2 FQGNSA. The CDR3 has 15 residues. Trimming left V 5 bases short and J 0 bases short, with 10 bases between. The CDR3 DNA reads TGTGCCAGCAGCCTCACTATTGCAACTAATGAAAAACTGTTTTTT. This sequence encodes CASSLTIATNEKLFF.

The chain combines TRBV6-1 with TRBJ1-5; no reliable D call. Germline assignment: CDR1 MNHNS and CDR2 SASEGT. CDR3 length: 12 amino acids. V lost 2 bases to trimming and J lost 7 bases, with 6 bases between them. CDR3: CASSETLQPQHF. Written as DNA, the CDR3 is TGTGCCAGCAGTGAAACTCTACAGCCCCAGCATTTT.

This clone has only one observation. The V call is TRBV27, the J call TRBJ2-7, with 7 bases aligning to TRBD1. J was trimmed by 5 bases and V by 3 bases; bases with no gene match: 4. The CDR3 covers 13 residues. CDR1 is MNHEY, CDR2 SMNVEV, per germline (reference sequence). This CDR3 is CASSFDRDHEQYF. The CDR3, as DNA: TGTGCCAGCAGTTTCGACAGGGACCACGAGCAGTACTTC.

This clone was seen only a few times. The chain uses TRBV9 and TRBJ2-5, with a possible D match to TRBD2 (6 bases). CDR1 is SGDLS and CDR2 is YYNGEE in the germline V gene. With 0 bases removed from V and 5 bases from J, the gap between germline ends came to 17 bases. CDR3 length equals 16 residues. CDR3 amino acids: CASSVASSNRGETQYF. CDR3 DNA sequence: TGTGCCAGCAGCGTAGCAAGTTCTAACCGGGGGGAGACCCAGTACTTC.

The chain employs TRBV18 and TRBJ2-5; 11 bases match TRBD2. This CDR3 has 15 residues. Germline-derived CDR1 and CDR2 are KGHSH and LQKENI. V dropped 2 bases and J dropped 3; count of bases not matched to a gene: 2. CDR3 nucleotide sequence: TGTGCCAGCTCACCAGAGGGACTAGCGGAAGAGACCCAGTACTTC. This translates into CASSPEGLAEETQYF.

The chain recombines TRBV19 with TRBJ2-5; 7 bases are shared with TRBD1. From germline, CDR1 is LNHDA and CDR2 SQIVND (reference sequence). The ends lost 3 bases at V and 3 bases at J; junction bases unmatched: 7. The CDR3 loop spans 15 amino acids. This chain's CDR3 is CASSIGPGTEETQYF. CDR3 bases: TGTGCCAGTAGTATTGGTCCCGGGACAGAAGAGACCCAGTACTTC.

This rearrangement joins TRBV27 to TRBJ2-7, with D unclear. The length of the CDR3 is 13 residues. CDR1 and CDR2 (germline): MNHEY, SMNVEV (reference sequence). The V end lost 2 bases, the J end lost 3 bases, and 8 bases lay between the germline ends. In DNA, the CDR3 is TGTGCCAGCAGTTTACAGGTCCACTACGAGCAGTACTTC. Its translation: CASSLQVHYEQYF.

There are a few counts of this clone. DNA for the CDR3: TGTGCCAGCAGCTCGTTTCTAGCGGGGGATGGCAATGAGCAGTTCTTC. Translated, it gives CASSSFLAGDGNEQFF. The J gene is TRBJ2-1, the V gene TRBV7-9, with 10 bases fitting TRBD2. Germline lookup yields CDR1 SEHNR and CDR2 FQNEAQ (reference sequence). V dropped 4 bases and J dropped 6; count of bases not matched to a gene: 9. The CDR3 is 16 amino acids.

The V gene is TRBV14, the J gene TRBJ2-5, with 11 nucleotides matching TRBD1. The CDR3 is made up of 16 amino acids. V lost 1 base and J lost 4; bases outside the gene matches: 5. Per germline, CDR1 SGHDN and CDR2 FVKESK. As DNA, the CDR3 is TGTGCCAGCAGCCAAGGCCCGGGACAGGGGGGAGAGACCCAGTACTTC. This translates into CASSQGPGQGGETQYF.

The V gene is TRBV6-1, the J gene TRBJ2-7; perhaps TRBD2 as D (6 bases). Germline-derived CDR1 and CDR2 are MNHNS and SASEGT. The CDR3 contains 13 residues. V dropped 3 bases and J dropped 4 bases, with 10 bases sitting between them. CDR3 sequence (DNA): TGTGCCAGCAGTGACGGGAGCATGTACGAGCAGTACTTC. Its protein product is CASSDGSMYEQYF.

V and J are TRBV7-2 and TRBJ1-1; a weak D match, TRBD1 (6 bases). The CDR3 runs to 13 residues. The V end was cut by 1 base, the J end by 10 bases, with 13 bases between. Germline values: CDR1 SGHTA, CDR2 FQGNSA. In nucleotides, the CDR3 is TGTGCCAGCAGCTTAGGCAGGCAGGGGTCAGCTTTCTTT. Protein sequence: CASSLGRQGSAFF.

The chain joins TRBV5-8 to TRBJ1-2; 7 bases map to TRBD1. The CDR3 contains 13 residues. CDR1 SGHTS and CDR2 YDEGEE come from the germline V gene. J was trimmed by 6 bases and V by 2 bases; bases with no gene match: 4. The CDR3, as DNA: TGTGCCAGCAGCTTAAGCACAGGGGATGGCTACACCTTC. Protein product: CASSLSTGDGYTF.